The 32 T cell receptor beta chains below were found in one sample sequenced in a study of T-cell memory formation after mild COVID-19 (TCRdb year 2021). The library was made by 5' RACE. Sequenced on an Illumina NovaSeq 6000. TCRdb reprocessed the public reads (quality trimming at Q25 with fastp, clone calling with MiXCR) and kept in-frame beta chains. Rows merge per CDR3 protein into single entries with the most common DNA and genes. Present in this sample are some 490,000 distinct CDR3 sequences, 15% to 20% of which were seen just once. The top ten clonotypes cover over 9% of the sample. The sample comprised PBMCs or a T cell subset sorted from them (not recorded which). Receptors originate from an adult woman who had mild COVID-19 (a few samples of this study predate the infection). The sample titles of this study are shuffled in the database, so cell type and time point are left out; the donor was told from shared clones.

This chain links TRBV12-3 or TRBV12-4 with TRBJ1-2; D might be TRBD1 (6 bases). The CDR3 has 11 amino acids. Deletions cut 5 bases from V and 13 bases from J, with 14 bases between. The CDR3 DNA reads TGTGCCAGCAGTCCGCGGGACAAGCTCACCTTC. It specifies CASSPRDKLTF.

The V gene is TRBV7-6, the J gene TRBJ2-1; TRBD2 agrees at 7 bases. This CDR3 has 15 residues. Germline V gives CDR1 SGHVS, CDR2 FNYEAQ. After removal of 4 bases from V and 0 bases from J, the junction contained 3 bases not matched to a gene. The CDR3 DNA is TGTGCCAGCAGCTCCGGACTAGTCTCCTACAATGAGCAGTTCTTC. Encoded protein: CASSSGLVSYNEQFF.

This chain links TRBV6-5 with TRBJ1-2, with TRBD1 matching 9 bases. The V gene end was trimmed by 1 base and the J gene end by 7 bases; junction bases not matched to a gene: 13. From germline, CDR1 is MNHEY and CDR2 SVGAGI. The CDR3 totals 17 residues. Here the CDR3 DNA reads TGTGCCAGCAGTTACTTAAACTCCGGGACAGGGCGGGGTGGCTACACCTTC. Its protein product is CASSYLNSGTGRGGYTF.

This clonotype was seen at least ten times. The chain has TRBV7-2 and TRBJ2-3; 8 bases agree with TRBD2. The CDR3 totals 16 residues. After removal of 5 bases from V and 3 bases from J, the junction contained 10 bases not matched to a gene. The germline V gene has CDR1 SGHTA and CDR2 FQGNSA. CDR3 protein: CASSLAAGGRTDTQYF. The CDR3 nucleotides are TGTGCCAGCAGCCTCGCGGCGGGAGGACGAACAGATACGCAGTATTTT.

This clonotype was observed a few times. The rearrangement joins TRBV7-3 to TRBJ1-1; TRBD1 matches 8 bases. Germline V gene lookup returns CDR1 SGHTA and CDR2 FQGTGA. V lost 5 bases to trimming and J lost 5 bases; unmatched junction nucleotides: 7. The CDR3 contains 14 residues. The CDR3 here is CASSRQGWSTEAFF. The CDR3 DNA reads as TGTGCCAGCAGCCGACAGGGGTGGAGTACTGAAGCTTTCTTT.

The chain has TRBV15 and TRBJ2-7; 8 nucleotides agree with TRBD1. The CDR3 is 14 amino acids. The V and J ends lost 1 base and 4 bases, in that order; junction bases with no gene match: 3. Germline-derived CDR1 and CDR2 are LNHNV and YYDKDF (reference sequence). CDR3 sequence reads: CATSRGQGSYEQYF. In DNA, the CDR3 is TGTGCCACCAGCAGAGGACAGGGGTCATACGAGCAGTACTTC.

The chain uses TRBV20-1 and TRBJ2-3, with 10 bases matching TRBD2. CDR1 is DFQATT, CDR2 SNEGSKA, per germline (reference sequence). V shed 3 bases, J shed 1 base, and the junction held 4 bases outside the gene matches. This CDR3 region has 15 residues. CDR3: CSASGGLAGTDTQYF. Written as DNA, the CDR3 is TGCAGTGCTAGTGGAGGACTAGCGGGCACAGATACGCAGTATTTT.

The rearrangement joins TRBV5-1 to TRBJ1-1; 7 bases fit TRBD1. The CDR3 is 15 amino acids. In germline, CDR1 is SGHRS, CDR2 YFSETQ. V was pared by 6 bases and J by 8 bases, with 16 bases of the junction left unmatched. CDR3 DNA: TGCGCCAGCACATTATCAACAGGGGTTGGTGGGGAAGCTTTCTTT. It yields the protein CASTLSTGVGGEAFF.

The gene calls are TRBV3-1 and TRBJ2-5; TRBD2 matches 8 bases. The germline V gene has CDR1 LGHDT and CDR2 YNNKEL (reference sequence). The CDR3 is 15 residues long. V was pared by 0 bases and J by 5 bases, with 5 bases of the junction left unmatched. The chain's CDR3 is CASSQELREVETQYF. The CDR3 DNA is TGTGCCAGCAGCCAAGAATTGCGGGAGGTTGAGACCCAGTACTTC.

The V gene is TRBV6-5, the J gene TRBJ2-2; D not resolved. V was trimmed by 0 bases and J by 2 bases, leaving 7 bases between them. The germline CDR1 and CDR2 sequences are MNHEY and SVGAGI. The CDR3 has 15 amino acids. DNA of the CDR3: TGTGCCAGCAGTTACTCCGGATCTAACACCGGGGAGCTGTTTTTT. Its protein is CASSYSGSNTGELFF.

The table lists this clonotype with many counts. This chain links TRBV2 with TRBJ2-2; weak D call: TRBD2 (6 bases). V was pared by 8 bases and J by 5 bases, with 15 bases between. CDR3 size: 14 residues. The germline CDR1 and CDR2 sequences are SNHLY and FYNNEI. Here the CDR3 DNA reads TGTGCCAGCTCCACGACGGGGACTACCGGGGAGCTGTTTTTT. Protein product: CASSTTGTTGELFF. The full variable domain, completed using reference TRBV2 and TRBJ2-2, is EPEVTQTPSHQVTQMGQEVILRCVPISNHLYFYWYRQILGQKVEFLVSFYNNEISEKSEIFDDQFSVERPDGSNFTLKIRSTKLEDSAMYFCASSTTGTTGELFFGEGSRLTVL.

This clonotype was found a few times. CDR3 in amino acids: CASSLGLRTTDTQYF. The CDR3 bases are TGCGCCAGCAGCTTAGGGCTGCGGACCACAGATACGCAGTATTTT. The rearrangement links TRBV5-1 to TRBJ2-3, with D uncertain. V lost 2 bases to trimming and J lost 2 bases, with 12 bases between them. Germline loops: CDR1 SGHRS, CDR2 YFSETQ. This CDR3 spans 15 amino acids.

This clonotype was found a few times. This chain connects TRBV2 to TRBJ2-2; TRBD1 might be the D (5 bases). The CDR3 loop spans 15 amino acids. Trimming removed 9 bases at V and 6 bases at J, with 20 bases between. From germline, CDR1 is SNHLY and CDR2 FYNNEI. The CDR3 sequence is CASHLDTRPSGELFF. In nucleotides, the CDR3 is TGTGCCAGTCACTTGGACACGCGACCTTCCGGGGAGCTGTTTTTT. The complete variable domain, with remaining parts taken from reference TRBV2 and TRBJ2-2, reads EPEVTQTPSHQVTQMGQEVILRCVPISNHLYFYWYRQILGQKVEFLVSFYNNEISEKSEIFDDQFSVERPDGSNFTLKIRSTKLEDSAMYFCASHLDTRPSGELFFGEGSRLTVL.

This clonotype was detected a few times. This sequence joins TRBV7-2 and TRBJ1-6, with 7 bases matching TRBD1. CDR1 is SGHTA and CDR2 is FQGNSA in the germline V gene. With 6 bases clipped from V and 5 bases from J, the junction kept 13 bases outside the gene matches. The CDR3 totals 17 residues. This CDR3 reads CASSSQRQGRNNSPLHF. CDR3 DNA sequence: TGTGCCAGCAGTAGTCAAAGACAGGGCCGGAATAATTCACCCCTCCACTTT.

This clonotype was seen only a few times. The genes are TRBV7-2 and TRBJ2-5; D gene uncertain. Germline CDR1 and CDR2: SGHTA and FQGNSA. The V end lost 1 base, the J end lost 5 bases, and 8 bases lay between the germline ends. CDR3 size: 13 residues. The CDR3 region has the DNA TGTGCCAGCAGCTTAGTTGTCAGGGAGACCCAGTACTTC. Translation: CASSLVVRETQYF.

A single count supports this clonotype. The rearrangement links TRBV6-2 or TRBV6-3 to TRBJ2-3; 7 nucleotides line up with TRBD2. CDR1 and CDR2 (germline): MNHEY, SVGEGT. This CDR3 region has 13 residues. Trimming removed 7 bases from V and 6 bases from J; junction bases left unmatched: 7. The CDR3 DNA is TGTGCCAGCAAGCGGGACCTAGGGGATACGCAGTATTTT. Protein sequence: CASKRDLGDTQYF.

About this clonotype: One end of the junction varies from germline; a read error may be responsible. CDR3 sequence: CASSLLASAGETQYF. The CDR3 DNA reads TGTGCCAGCAGCTTACTAGCATCTGCGGGAGAGACACAGTACTTC. This chain uses TRBV7-8 with TRBJ2-5, with 7 positions matching TRBD2. The CDR3 runs to 15 residues. CDR1 SGHVS and CDR2 FQNEAQ come from the germline V gene.

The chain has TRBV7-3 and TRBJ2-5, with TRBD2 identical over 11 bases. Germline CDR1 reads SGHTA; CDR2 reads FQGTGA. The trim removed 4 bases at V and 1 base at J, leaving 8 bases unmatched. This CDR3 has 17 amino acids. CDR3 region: CASSSRGLAGSQETQYF. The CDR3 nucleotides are TGTGCCAGCAGCTCCCGCGGACTAGCGGGCTCCCAAGAGACCCAGTACTTC.

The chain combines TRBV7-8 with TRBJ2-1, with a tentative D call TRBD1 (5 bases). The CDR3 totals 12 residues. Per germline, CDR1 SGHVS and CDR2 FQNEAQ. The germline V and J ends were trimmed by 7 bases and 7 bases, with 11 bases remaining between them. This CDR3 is CASNPQGNEQFF. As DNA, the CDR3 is TGTGCCAGCAACCCCCAGGGTAATGAGCAGTTCTTC.

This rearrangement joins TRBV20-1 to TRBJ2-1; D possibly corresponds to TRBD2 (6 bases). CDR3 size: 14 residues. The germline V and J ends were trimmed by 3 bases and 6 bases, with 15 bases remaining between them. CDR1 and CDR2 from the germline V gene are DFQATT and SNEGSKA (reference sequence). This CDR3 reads CSARAVGSGNEQFF. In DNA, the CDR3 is TGCAGTGCTAGGGCGGTCGGTAGCGGCAATGAGCAGTTCTTC.

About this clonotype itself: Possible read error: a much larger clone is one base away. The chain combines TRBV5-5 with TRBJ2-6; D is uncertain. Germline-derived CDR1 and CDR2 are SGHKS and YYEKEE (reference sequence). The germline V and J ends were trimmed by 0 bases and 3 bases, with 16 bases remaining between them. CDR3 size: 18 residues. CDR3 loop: CASSLVVRFLYGANVLTF. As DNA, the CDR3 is TGTGCCAGCAGCTTGGTCGTCAGATTCCTCTATGGGGCCAACGTCCTGACTTTC.

The CDR3 region is CASSLGLPRGPEGTQYF. The CDR3 nucleotides are TGTGCCAGCAGCTTAGGCCTCCCGCGGGGCCCAGAGGGGACCCAGTACTTC. V gene TRBV7-2 combines with J gene TRBJ2-5; D possibly corresponds to TRBD2 (6 bases). Trimming cost V 1 base and J 7 bases, with 22 bases left between them. Germline assignment: CDR1 SGHTA and CDR2 FQGNSA. This CDR3 region has 17 residues.

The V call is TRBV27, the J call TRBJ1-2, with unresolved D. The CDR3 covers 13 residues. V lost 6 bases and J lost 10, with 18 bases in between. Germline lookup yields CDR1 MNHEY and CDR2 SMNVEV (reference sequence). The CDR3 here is CASRPHGFLDYTF. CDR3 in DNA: TGTGCCAGCAGGCCCCACGGGTTTTTGGACTACACCTTC.

In DNA, the CDR3 is TGTGCCAGCAGTGAGGGGGGGCTATACTATGGCTACACCTTC. Its translation is CASSEGGLYYGYTF. The chain is built from TRBV2 and TRBJ1-2; the D gene is possibly TRBD1 (6 bases). V was shortened by 3 bases and J by 3 bases, with 11 bases between the two germline ends. Germline assignment: CDR1 SNHLY and CDR2 FYNNEI. CDR3 size: 14 residues.

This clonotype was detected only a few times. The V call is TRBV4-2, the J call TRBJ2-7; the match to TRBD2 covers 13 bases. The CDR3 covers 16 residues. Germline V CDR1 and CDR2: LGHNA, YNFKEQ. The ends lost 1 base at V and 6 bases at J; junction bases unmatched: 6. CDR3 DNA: TGTGCCAGCAGCCAAGCCAGGACTAGCGGGAGTTCCGAGCAGTACTTC. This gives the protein CASSQARTSGSSEQYF.

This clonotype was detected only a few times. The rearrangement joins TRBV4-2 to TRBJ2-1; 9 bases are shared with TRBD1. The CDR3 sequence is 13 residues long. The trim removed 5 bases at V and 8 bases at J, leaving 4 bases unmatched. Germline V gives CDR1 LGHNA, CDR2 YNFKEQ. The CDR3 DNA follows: TGTGCCAGCAGCTTCGACAGGGGGGATGAGCAGTTCTTC. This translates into CASSFDRGDEQFF.

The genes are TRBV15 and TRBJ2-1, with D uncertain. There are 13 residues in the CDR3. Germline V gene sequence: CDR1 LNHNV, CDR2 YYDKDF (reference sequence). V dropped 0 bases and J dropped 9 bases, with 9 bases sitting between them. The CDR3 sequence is CATSRDPSSEQFF. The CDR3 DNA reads TGTGCCACCAGCAGAGATCCGAGCTCTGAGCAGTTCTTC.

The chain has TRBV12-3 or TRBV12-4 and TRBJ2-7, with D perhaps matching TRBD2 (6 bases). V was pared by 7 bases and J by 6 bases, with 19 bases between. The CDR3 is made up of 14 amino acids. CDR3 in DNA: TGTGCCAGCAAACCAAGGGGCGGGGCTCCCGAGCAGTACTTC. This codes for CASKPRGGAPEQYF.

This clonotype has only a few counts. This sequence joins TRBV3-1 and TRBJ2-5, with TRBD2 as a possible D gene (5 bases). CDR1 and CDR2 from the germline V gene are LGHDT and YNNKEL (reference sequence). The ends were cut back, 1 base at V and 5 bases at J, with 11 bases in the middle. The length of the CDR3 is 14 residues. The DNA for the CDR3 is TGTGCCAGCAGCCAAGCCACTAGAAGGGAGACCCAGTACTTC. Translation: CASSQATRRETQYF.

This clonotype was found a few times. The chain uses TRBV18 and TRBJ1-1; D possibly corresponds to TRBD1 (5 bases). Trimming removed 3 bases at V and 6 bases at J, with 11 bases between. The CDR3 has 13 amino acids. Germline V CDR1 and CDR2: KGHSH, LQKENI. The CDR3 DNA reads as TGTGCCAGCTCACCTTTGGACACTGCTGAAGCTTTCTTT. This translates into CASSPLDTAEAFF.

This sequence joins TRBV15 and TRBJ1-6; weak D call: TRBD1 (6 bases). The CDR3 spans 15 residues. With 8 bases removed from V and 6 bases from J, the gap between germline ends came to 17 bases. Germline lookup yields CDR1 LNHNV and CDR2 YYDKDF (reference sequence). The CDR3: CATRLGAGANSPLHF. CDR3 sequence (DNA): TGTGCCACCCGGCTAGGGGCAGGGGCTAATTCACCCCTCCACTTT.

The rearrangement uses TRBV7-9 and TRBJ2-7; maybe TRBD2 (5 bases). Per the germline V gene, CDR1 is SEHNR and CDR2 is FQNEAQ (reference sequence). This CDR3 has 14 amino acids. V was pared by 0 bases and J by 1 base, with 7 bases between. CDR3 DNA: TGTGCCAGCAGCTTAGCGGAGGAGTCCTACGAGCAGTACTTC. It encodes CASSLAEESYEQYF.